The text below deals with one TCR beta chain. Its antigen remains unidentified. This specimen belongs to a study of T-cell memory formation after mild COVID-19. Between the trimmed V and J ends, which lost 1 base and 2 bases, there was a span of 9 bases. This CDR3 contains 14 residues. The germline gives CDR1 WSHSY, CDR2 SAAADI. Study results and limitations: Contracting CD4+ clones sat mainly in CM and EM; CD8+ in EMRA. Clones that contracted from day 15 to 85 were balanced CD4/CD8, while later expanders leaned CD4+. The second-wave clones peaking on day 37 were not confirmed as SARS-CoV-2-specific.

The TCR alpha and TCR beta cDNA libraries, bearing sample barcodes and UMIs, were generated by 5'RACE using constant-segment primers. TCRdb passed the 5' RACE reads through MiXCR, listing each CDR3 protein once. In the table there are hundreds of thousands of distinct CDR3 sequences, 15% to 20% of which are singletons. The sample was PBMCs or a T cell subset sorted from them (not recorded which). The TCR was taken from a man aged 18 to 29 who had mild COVID-19 (a few samples of this study predate the infection). Cell type and time point are not known. J is TRBJ2-7 and V is TRBV10-2; D unresolved. CDR3 in DNA: TGCGCCAGCAGTGAGTGGCCGCTACCCTACGAGCAGTACTTC. Translating gives CASSEWPLPYEQYF.